The 20 T cell receptor beta chains listed next were all sequenced from one sample in a study of blood T cell repertoires in COVID-19. Profiling relied on immunoSEQ multiplex PCR, and the TCRdb table lists in-frame clones only, not all of them. The data contain about 140,000 clones, around 86% of them singletons. Sequences were obtained from peripheral blood. The receptor source for this set is a human donor in a cohort sampled during active COVID-19.

V is TRBV3-1 (or the pseudogene TRBV3-2) and J is TRBJ2-1; 10 bases line up with TRBD2. Germline CDR1 reads LGHDT; CDR2 reads YNNKEL (reference sequence). V shed 0 bases and J 6 bases; nucleotides not matched to a gene: 11. This CDR3 comprises 18 residues. The CDR3: CASSQDRPSGRIVNEQFF. CDR3 coding DNA: TGTGCCAGCAGCCAAGATCGGCCTAGCGGGAGAATCGTCAATGAGCAGTTCTTC.

The rearrangement joins TRBV5-5 to TRBJ1-2, with D possibly being TRBD1 (6 bases). Trimming removed 5 bases at V and 0 bases at J, with 14 bases between. The CDR3 consists of 15 residues. Per germline, CDR1 SGHKS and CDR2 YYEKEE (reference sequence). The CDR3 protein is CASSGGTRANYGYTF. CDR3 coding DNA: TGTGCCAGCAGTGGTGGGACACGCGCTAACTATGGCTACACCTTC.

This clone occurred once. The genes are TRBV7-9 and TRBJ2-7; D ambiguous. Germline assignment: CDR1 SEHNR and CDR2 FQNEAQ (reference sequence). The CDR3 consists of 17 residues. The germline V and J ends were trimmed by 2 bases and 3 bases, with 20 bases remaining between them. The CDR3 loop reads CASSLIPGLDVLYEQYF. The CDR3 DNA follows: TGTGCCAGCAGCTTAATACCAGGCCTTGATGTTCTCTACGAGCAGTACTTC.

This chain joins TRBV6-6 and TRBJ2-5; 7 nucleotides match TRBD2. The CDR3 has 13 residues. Per germline, CDR1 MNHNY and CDR2 SVGAGI (reference sequence). The V segment lost 7 bases and the J segment 4 bases; nucleotides outside the gene matches: 6. CDR3 DNA sequence: TGTGCCAGCATTCGTTCTAGCGGAGAGACCCAGTACTTC. Its translation is CASIRSSGETQYF.

The chain carries TRBV2 and TRBJ1-3; TRBD1 is a possible D gene (5 bases). The length of the CDR3 is 15 residues. CDR1 is SNHLY and CDR2 is FYNNEI in the germline V gene. Trimming shortened V by 6 bases and J by 3 bases, and 15 bases separated the two germline ends. The CDR3, as DNA: TGTGCCAGCAGGCGACAGACTAGTCTTGGAAACACCATATATTTT. Translating it yields CASRRQTSLGNTIYF.

V usage is TRBV7-3 and J usage is TRBJ2-3; 7 bases map to TRBD2. The J segment lost 0 bases and the V segment lost 5 bases, leaving 14 bases of the junction unmatched. The germline V gene has CDR1 SGHTA and CDR2 FQGTGA. The CDR3 has 18 residues. CDR3 nucleotides: TGTGCCAGCAGCCCTAAGGGTGATAGGCGGGGGAGCACAGATACGCAGTATTTT. Translating gives CASSPKGDRRGSTDTQYF.

The chain is built from TRBV18 and TRBJ1-1; D might be TRBD1 (6 bases). Germline loops: CDR1 KGHSH, CDR2 LQKENI. This CDR3 has 14 amino acids. V lost 8 bases and J 6 bases, leaving 19 bases between the germline ends. The CDR3 here is CASIPGARRPEAFF. The CDR3 DNA follows: TGTGCCAGCATTCCAGGGGCCCGCCGGCCTGAAGCTTTCTTT.

The chain links TRBV25-1 to TRBJ2-1; D is perhaps TRBD1 (6 bases). The CDR3 has 15 amino acids. The germline gives CDR1 MGHDK, CDR2 SYGVNS. Trimming took 2 bases from V and 6 from J, leaving 14 bases between them. DNA of the CDR3: TGTGCCAGCAGTGAAAGCTCGGCAGGGGTCAATGAGCAGTTCTTC. Protein: CASSESSAGVNEQFF. The full variable domain, rest sourced from reference TRBV25-1 and TRBJ2-1, is EADIYQTPRYLVIGTGKKITLECSQTMGHDKMYWYQQDPGMELHLIHYSYGVNSTEKGDLSSESTVSRIRTEHFPLTLESARPSHTSQYLCASSESSAGVNEQFFGPGTRLTVL.

The chain combines TRBV6-5 with TRBJ2-1; the match to TRBD2 covers 9 bases. After removal of 6 bases from V and 0 bases from J, the junction contained 3 bases not matched to a gene. The CDR3 is made up of 15 amino acids. The germline V gene encodes CDR1 MNHEY and CDR2 SVGAGI. CDR3 in amino acids: CASSKAGGSYNEQFF. CDR3 nucleotide sequence: TGTGCCAGCAGCAAAGCGGGAGGCTCCTACAATGAGCAGTTCTTC.

The rearrangement uses TRBV6-6 and TRBJ2-1, with D maybe TRBD1 (6 bases). Trimming shortened V by 6 bases and J by 0 bases, and 12 bases separated the two germline ends. Germline V CDR1 and CDR2: MNHNY, SVGAGI (reference sequence). The CDR3 sequence is 15 residues long. The CDR3 region is CASSRDRSSYNEQFF. For the CDR3, the DNA is TGTGCCAGCAGCCGAGACAGGAGCTCCTACAATGAGCAGTTCTTC.

This clone has a handful of counts. The chain links TRBV29-1 to TRBJ2-7; TRBD1 aligns across 7 bases. CDR1 SQVTM and CDR2 ANQGSEA come from the germline V gene. This CDR3 is built from 15 residues. The trim removed 6 bases at V and 3 bases at J, leaving 14 bases unmatched. The CDR3 DNA follows: TGCAGCGTCCGGGACAGCGCTCTTTTCGGCTACGAGCAGTACTTC. It translates to CSVRDSALFGYEQYF.

The chain has TRBV29-1 and TRBJ2-5; TRBD1 is a possible D gene (5 bases). CDR1 and CDR2 from the germline V gene are SQVTM and ANQGSEA. V dropped 3 bases and J dropped 0 bases, with 8 bases sitting between them. The CDR3 consists of 13 residues. In DNA form, the CDR3 reads TGCAGCGTTGACCCAGGGTACCAAGAGACCCAGTACTTC. Protein product: CSVDPGYQETQYF.

The CDR3 DNA reads as TGTGCCAGCAGCGTAGTAGCGGGAGGAGACAATGAGCAGTTCTTC. Translation: CASSVVAGGDNEQFF. V gene TRBV9 combines with J gene TRBJ2-1, with TRBD2 identical over 10 bases. CDR3 size: 15 residues. Germline CDR1 and CDR2: SGDLS and YYNGEE. J gave up 5 bases and V 0 bases, and 2 bases lay outside the gene matches.

This rearrangement joins TRBV28 to TRBJ1-5; D not certain. Trimming shortened V by 4 bases and J by 6 bases, and 10 bases separated the two germline ends. The germline gives CDR1 MDHEN, CDR2 SYDVKM. CDR3 length equals 13 residues. CDR3 nucleotides: TGTGCCAGCAGTTCTCCCTCGGGTCAGCCCCAGCATTTT. It is translated as CASSSPSGQPQHF.

The rearrangement links TRBV9 to TRBJ1-3; no definite D call. The CDR3 runs 17 residues. Germline V lookup: CDR1 SGDLS, CDR2 YYNGEE. V lost 1 base and J 1 base, leaving 15 bases between the germline ends. The CDR3 DNA is TGTGCCAGCAGCGTATCTCCGTCCCGGGGTTCTGGAAACACCATATATTTT. It specifies CASSVSPSRGSGNTIYF.

This clone has only a few counts. The sample carries other DNA sequences with the same CDR3. V gene TRBV5-1 combines with J gene TRBJ1-2; possible D gene TRBD1, 6 bases. The CDR3 loop spans 12 amino acids. V gave up 4 bases and J gave up 4 bases, with 8 bases separating them. Germline CDR1 and CDR2: SGHRS and YFSETQ. The CDR3 sequence: CASSADSYGYTF. The CDR3 DNA sequence: TGCGCCAGCAGCGCGGACAGCTATGGCTACACCTTC.

CDR3 sequence reads: CASSLVGRRRFSDTQYF. The CDR3 nucleotides are TGTGCCAGCAGCTTAGTGGGGCGAAGAAGGTTTTCAGATACGCAGTATTTT. J is TRBJ2-3 and V is TRBV11-2; D may be TRBD1 (5 bases). The CDR3 length is 17 residues. CDR1 and CDR2 (germline): SGHAT, FQNNGV. The V end was cut by 1 base, the J end by 4 bases, with 18 bases between.

A single count supports this clone. This chain links TRBV19 with TRBJ1-5; possible D gene TRBD1, 5 bases. The germline CDR1 and CDR2 sequences are LNHDA and SQIVND (reference sequence). The CDR3 length is 14 residues. The V end was cut by 2 bases, the J end by 3 bases, with 8 bases between. The chain's CDR3 is CASSITRDNQPQHF. The CDR3 DNA follows: TGTGCCAGTAGTATAACCAGGGACAATCAGCCCCAGCATTTT.

The CDR3 sequence is CASSLRQGSYNEQFF. The CDR3, as DNA: TGTGCCAGCTCACTTCGACAGGGCTCCTACAATGAGCAGTTCTTC. The chain recombines TRBV18 with TRBJ2-1; 7 positions match TRBD1. The junction had 3 bases not matched to a gene; V was cut back by 4 bases and J by 0 bases. The germline CDR1 and CDR2 sequences are KGHSH and LQKENI. This CDR3 spans 15 amino acids.

There are a few counts of this clone. The V gene is TRBV24-1, the J gene TRBJ2-1; 11 bases are shared with TRBD2. V lost 4 bases, J lost 5 bases, and 6 bases stayed unmatched. Germline V gene lookup returns CDR1 KGHDR and CDR2 SFDVKD. The CDR3 extends over 16 amino acids. The CDR3 DNA reads TGTGCCACCAGTGACCCCGGGACTAGCGGTGACAATGAGCAGTTCTTC. Amino acids: CATSDPGTSGDNEQFF.